The entry below describes one T cell receptor (beta chain). V was clipped by 1 base and J by 3 bases, with 9 bases between them. The CDR3 spans 14 residues. Germline CDR1 and CDR2: LGHDT and YNNKEL (reference sequence). The sample belongs to a study of blood T cell repertoires in COVID-19. Study in general: COVID-19 samples collected from the United States, Italy and Spain covered acute and convalescent phases. T cells, B-cell-depleted T cells, or PBMCs provided the cDNA or gDNA that served as material.

In the original analysis: Quantification of nucleated cells was approximated via reference gene primer amplification. Libraries were prepared by immunoSEQ multiplex PCR; TCRdb keeps only in-frame clonotypes and omits some of them. Clone size and the V and J calls come from that table; the DNA yielded D and trimming. The data hold over 250,000 clones, with around 89% observed a single time. This TCR derives from a man aged 55 to 69 who had recovered from COVID-19. Input material: peripheral blood. This chain joins TRBV3-1 (or the pseudogene TRBV3-2) and TRBJ1-1, with TRBD1 as a possible D gene (5 bases). CDR3 amino acids: CASSQGGRDTEAFF. CDR3 DNA sequence: TGTGCCAGCAGCCAAGGGGGCAGGGACACTGAAGCTTTCTTT.